The present TCR beta chain was sequenced within a study of cytomegalovirus exposure and HLA in healthy donors. Overall study findings and caveats: For cytomegalovirus status, the classifier reportedly gave diagnoses with high specificity and sensitivity. Subsequent analysis of the 120 or so validation repertoires found a tendency for first-cohort TCR clusters to co-occur.

Separate from the roughly 700-subject first cohort was the approximately 110-subject validation cohort, to which the donors belonged. The method was immunoSEQ multiplex PCR; TCRdb's version includes in-frame clones alone and lacks a portion of them. Found here are roughly 150,000 clones, more than 75% of them singletons; the top ten hold roughly 3%. Points on this clone: Its antigen is still unknown.

V was shortened by 1 base and J by 4 bases, with 10 bases between the two germline ends. Per germline, CDR1 MDHEN and CDR2 SYDVKM. The CDR3 extends over 14 amino acids. The V call is TRBV28, the J call TRBJ1-2; D remains unclear. The source is a man younger than 35 in good health and CMV-seronegative. What was sequenced was PBMCs. The CDR3 protein is CASSLLADTYGYTF. CDR3 sequence (DNA): TGTGCCAGCAGTTTATTGGCGGATACCTATGGCTACACCTTC.